One sample yielded the 8 T cell receptor beta chains listed below, sequenced in a study of post-analysis software for immune sequencing data. Study-wide results and caveats: The study found TRBV5-6, TRBV5-1 and TRBV20-1 among four to six TRBV segments more frequent in patients than controls.

Their antigens are not known. Unique molecular identifiers featured in each of the TCR beta cDNA libraries. One entry per CDR3 protein results from TCRdb running MiXCR on the PCR reads. The profile shows some 700,000 distinct CDR3 sequences, 55% to 70% of them singletons. The sample comprised blood. The receptors were gathered from a girl aged 2 to 9 with multiple sclerosis.

This clonotype came up once. The rearrangement joins TRBV12-3 or TRBV12-4 to TRBJ2-1, with D possibly being TRBD2 (6 bases). V dropped 6 bases and J dropped 14 bases, with 17 bases sitting between them. There are 12 residues in the CDR3. For the CDR3, the DNA is TGTGCCAGCAGCTTAAGCGGGCTCGGAGAGTTCTTC. Its translation: CASSLSGLGEFF.

CDR3 sequence: CSARLAGASSSYEQYF. As DNA, the CDR3 is TGCAGTGCTAGACTAGCGGGCGCCTCAAGCTCCTACGAGCAGTACTTC. J is TRBJ2-7 and V is TRBV20-1; TRBD2 aligns across 8 bases. The CDR3 sequence is 16 residues long. Germline trimming cut 2 bases from V and 0 bases from J; bases unmatched to any gene: 9. Germline loops: CDR1 DFQATT, CDR2 SNEGSKA (reference sequence).

The chain's CDR3 is CASSSSGPTDYEQYF. The CDR3 region has the DNA TGTGCCAGCAGTTCCTCGGGGCCGACTGATTACGAGCAGTACTTC. The chain couples TRBV12-3 or TRBV12-4 to TRBJ2-5; D may correspond to TRBD1 or TRBD2 (5 bases each). The DNA matches TRBJ2-7 better at its end, which makes the J call doubtful. The CDR3 is 15 residues long.

This clonotype has a handful of counts. CDR3 amino acids: CASSRTSGRATYEQFF. The DNA of the CDR3 is TGTGCCAGCAGCCGGACTAGCGGGAGGGCCACTTATGAGCAGTTCTTC. The chain has TRBV3-1 and TRBJ2-1, with 15 bases lining up with TRBD2. Germline V gene lookup returns CDR1 LGHDT and CDR2 YNNKEL (reference sequence). The CDR3 spans 16 residues. The J segment lost 8 bases and the V segment lost 4 bases, leaving 6 bases of the junction unmatched.

This rearrangement joins TRBV9 to TRBJ2-1; D remains ambiguous. The CDR3 consists of 16 residues. V was shortened by 5 bases and J by 0 bases, with 15 bases between the two germline ends. Germline CDR1 SGDLS, CDR2 YYNGEE. The CDR3 coding sequence is TGTGCCAGCAGTTGGCATATTTTAAGCTCCTACAATGAGCAGTTCTTC. Translated, it gives CASSWHILSSYNEQFF.

This clonotype was detected only a few times. The chain carries TRBV29-1 and TRBJ2-4; unclear D gene. The end of the DNA aligns better with TRBJ2-7, so the J call may be wrong. CDR1 and CDR2 from the germline V gene are SQVTM and ANQGSEA. The length of the CDR3 is 12 residues. CDR3 nucleotides: TGCAGCGTTGGGCTAGACCCCATCGAGCAGTACTTC. Protein sequence: CSVGLDPIEQYF.

A single count supports this clonotype. V usage is TRBV20-1 and J usage is TRBJ2-3; D may be TRBD1 or TRBD2 (5 bases each). CDR1 is DFQATT, CDR2 SNEGSKA, per germline (reference sequence). This CDR3 is built from 13 residues. V lost 8 bases and J lost 2, with 14 bases in between. The CDR3 is CSFTGTATDTQYF. The CDR3 DNA reads TGCAGTTTCACTGGGACCGCCACAGATACGCAGTATTTT.

This clonotype was counted only a few times. This chain joins TRBV7-2 and TRBJ2-5; D is possibly TRBD1 (5 bases). The ends were cut back, 2 bases at V and 2 bases at J, with 15 bases in the middle. This CDR3 has 16 residues. The germline gives CDR1 SGHTA, CDR2 FQGNSA. The CDR3 is CASSLLGDGNQETQYF. DNA for the CDR3: TGTGCCAGCAGCTTATTAGGGGATGGGAATCAAGAGACCCAGTACTTC.